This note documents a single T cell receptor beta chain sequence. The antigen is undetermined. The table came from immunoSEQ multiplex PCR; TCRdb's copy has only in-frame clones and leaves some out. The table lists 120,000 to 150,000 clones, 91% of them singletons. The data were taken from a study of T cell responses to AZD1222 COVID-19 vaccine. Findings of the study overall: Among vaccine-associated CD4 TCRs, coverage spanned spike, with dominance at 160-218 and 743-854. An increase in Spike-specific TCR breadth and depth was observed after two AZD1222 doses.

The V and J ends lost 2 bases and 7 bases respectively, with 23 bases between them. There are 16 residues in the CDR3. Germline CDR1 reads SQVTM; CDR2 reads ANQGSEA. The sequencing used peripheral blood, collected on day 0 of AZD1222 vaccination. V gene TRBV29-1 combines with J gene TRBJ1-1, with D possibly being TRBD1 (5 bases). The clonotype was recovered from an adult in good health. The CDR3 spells CSVERRPGPRDGEAFF. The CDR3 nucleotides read TGCAGCGTTGAAAGGCGTCCGGGCCCTAGGGACGGTGAAGCTTTCTTT.